The 2 T cell receptor beta chains below come from one sample, sequenced in a study of blood T cell repertoires in COVID-19. Assay used: immunoSEQ multiplex PCR; TCRdb lists only in-frame clones, some missing. Of roughly 91,000 clones in the sample, more than 75% were seen once. The specimen was peripheral blood. The receptors come from a woman of 80 years or more with acute or convalescent COVID-19.

V is TRBV29-1 and J is TRBJ2-3; no clear D gene. In germline, CDR1 is SQVTM, CDR2 ANQGSEA. CDR3 length: 12 residues. The CDR3 bases are TGCAGTTTGACAACTAGCACAGATACGCAGTATTTT. It is translated as CSLTTSTDTQYF.

The V gene is TRBV20-1, the J gene TRBJ1-2, with 8 bases lining up with TRBD1. The CDR3 has 11 residues. In germline, CDR1 is DFQATT, CDR2 SNEGSKA (reference sequence). CDR3 sequence: CSPQGGLGYTF. For the CDR3, the DNA is TGCAGCCCACAGGGGGGATTAGGCTACACCTTC.